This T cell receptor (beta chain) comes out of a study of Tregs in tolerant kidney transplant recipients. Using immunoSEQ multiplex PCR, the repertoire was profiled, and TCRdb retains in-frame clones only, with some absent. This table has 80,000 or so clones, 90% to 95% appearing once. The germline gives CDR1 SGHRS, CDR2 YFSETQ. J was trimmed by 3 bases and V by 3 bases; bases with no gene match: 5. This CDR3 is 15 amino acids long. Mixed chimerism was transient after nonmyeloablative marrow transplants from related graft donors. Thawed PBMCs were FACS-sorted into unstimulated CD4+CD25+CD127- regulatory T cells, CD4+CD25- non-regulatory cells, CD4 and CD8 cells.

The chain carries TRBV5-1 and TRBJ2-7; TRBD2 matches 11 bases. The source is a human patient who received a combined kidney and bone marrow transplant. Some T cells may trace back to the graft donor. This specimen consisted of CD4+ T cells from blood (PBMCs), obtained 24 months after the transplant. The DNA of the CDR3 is TGCGCCAGCAGCTCGGGACTAGCGGATTACTACGAGCAGTACTTC. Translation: CASSSGLADYYEQYF. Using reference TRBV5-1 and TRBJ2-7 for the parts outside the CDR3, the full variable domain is KAGVTQTPRYLIKTRGQQVTLSCSPISGHRSVSWYQQTPGQGLQFLFEYFSETQRNKGNFPGRFSGRQFSNSRSEMNVSTLELGDSALYLCASSSGLADYYEQYFGPGTRLTVT.